These 20 T cell receptor beta chains share one sample of origin, sequenced in a study of T cells in Graves' hyperthyroidism and ophthalmopathy. TCR beta CDR3 regions were amplified from RNA. Using the HTBI primer set, a first-round RT-PCR was run on the TCR CDR3. TCRdb analysed the multiplex PCR reads with MiXCR anew, one entry per CDR3 protein. The table shows 500,000 to 700,000 distinct CDR3 sequences, with approximately 16% occurring only once. The sample was blood. The receptors come from a woman between 18 and 30 years old with Graves' hyperthyroidism.

This clonotype was detected only a few times. The chain is built from TRBV7-9 and TRBJ2-7; TRBD1 aligns across 9 bases. After removal of 5 bases from V and 3 bases from J, the junction contained 11 bases not matched to a gene. Germline CDR1 is SEHNR and CDR2 is FQNEAQ (reference sequence). CDR3 length: 16 residues. The CDR3 DNA follows: TGTGCCAGCAGCCATCACCCCGGGACAGGGAGCTACGAGCAGTACTTC. Its protein is CASSHHPGTGSYEQYF.

The CDR3 sequence is CASSPDRTTYEQYF. CDR3 nucleotides: TGTGCCAGCAGCCCGGACAGGACAACCTACGAGCAGTACTTC. The V call is TRBV7-9, the J call TRBJ2-7, with 7 nucleotides matching TRBD1. Germline V CDR1 and CDR2: SEHNR, FQNEAQ (reference sequence). V gave up 5 bases and J gave up 2 bases; unmatched junction bases: 6. The CDR3 is made up of 14 amino acids.

The rearrangement joins TRBV27 to TRBJ1-3, with 7 bases that match TRBD1. The CDR3 has 15 amino acids. The germline CDR1 and CDR2 sequences are MNHEY and SMNVEV (reference sequence). V lost 6 bases to trimming and J lost 4 bases; unmatched junction nucleotides: 9. The CDR3 nucleotides are TGTGCCAGCAGGCCCACAGGGGCGAGAGGAAACACCATATATTTT. It specifies CASRPTGARGNTIYF.

The sample holds many counts of this clonotype. The chain links TRBV9 to TRBJ2-1; no reliable D call. Per germline, CDR1 SGDLS and CDR2 YYNGEE. The ends were cut back, 0 bases at V and 8 bases at J, with 6 bases in the middle. The CDR3 consists of 12 residues. The CDR3 sequence is CASSVVRDEQFF. CDR3 nucleotide sequence: TGTGCCAGCAGCGTAGTAAGGGATGAGCAGTTCTTC.

Worth noting for this clonotype: This clone may be a read error of a much larger clone one base away. J is TRBJ1-2 and V is TRBV5-6; D is ambiguous. The CDR3 runs 15 residues. Germline CDR1 reads SGHDT; CDR2 reads YYEEEE. CDR3 protein: CASSLGPSTYYGFTF. CDR3 DNA sequence: TGTGCCAGCAGCTTGGGTCCCAGTACGTACTATGGCTTCACCTTC.

With respect to this clonotype: The junction does not match germline at one end; this may be a read error. This chain uses TRBV5-6 with TRBJ2-7, with D perhaps matching TRBD2 (6 bases). Germline CDR1 and CDR2: SGHDT and YYEEEE. The CDR3 spans 15 residues. The CDR3 DNA sequence: TGTGCCAGCAGCTTGGTGTCTAGCGATCCCTACGAGCAGTGCTTC. This encodes CASSLVSSDPYEQCF. The variable domain in full, with the rest retrieved from reference TRBV5-6 and TRBJ2-7, is DAGVTQSPTHLIKTRGQQVTLRCSPKSGHDTVSWYQQALGQGPQFIFQYYEEEERQRGNFPDRFSGHQFPNYSSELNVNALLLGDSALYLCASSLVSSDPYEQCFGPGTRLTVT.

The table lists this clonotype with many counts. The chain combines TRBV11-3 with TRBJ2-7; 7 nucleotides agree with TRBD1. The V and J ends lost 4 bases and 0 bases, in that order; junction bases with no gene match: 3. Germline V gene lookup returns CDR1 SGHNT and CDR2 YENEEA. There are 14 residues in the CDR3. The CDR3 DNA is TGTGCCAGCAGCTGGGGACAGTCCTCCTACGAGCAGTACTTC. This codes for CASSWGQSSYEQYF.

Note on this clonotype: A much larger clone lies a single base off, so this may be a read error. This chain links TRBV3-1 with TRBJ2-4; D is undetermined. Judging by the DNA end, TRBJ2-1 fits better; the J call may be wrong. Germline loops: CDR1 LGHDT, CDR2 YNNKEL (reference sequence). The CDR3 sequence is 11 residues long. DNA for the CDR3: TGTGCCACCCTCCGGGCGAATGATCAGTTCTTC. Translating it yields CATLRANDQFF.

This chain connects TRBV29-1 to TRBJ2-7; D is uncertain. Germline V gene data show CDR1 as SQVTM and CDR2 as ANQGSEA. The CDR3 totals 12 residues. V was clipped by 4 bases and J by 3 bases, with 10 bases between them. CDR3 protein: CSVVMGNYEQYF. CDR3 in DNA: TGCAGCGTTGTAATGGGGAACTACGAGCAGTACTTC.

The rearrangement uses TRBV20-1 and TRBJ2-2, with unresolved D. V shed 3 bases and J shed 2 bases, with 13 bases lying between them. Germline CDR1 and CDR2: DFQATT and SNEGSKA (reference sequence). CDR3 size: 15 residues. CDR3 in DNA: TGCAGTGCTAGTCAGGACGAAGGCAACACCGGGGAGCTGTTTTTT. This encodes CSASQDEGNTGELFF.

Written as DNA, the CDR3 is TGTGCCAGCAGTTTACAGGGGGGTAGGGCAGATACGCAGTATTTT. Its translation: CASSLQGGRADTQYF. This chain joins TRBV27 and TRBJ2-3; D is perhaps TRBD1 (7 bases). The CDR3 is 15 residues long. Trimming removed 2 bases at V and 4 bases at J, with 13 bases between. Germline loops: CDR1 MNHEY, CDR2 SMNVEV (reference sequence).

This rearrangement joins TRBV19 to TRBJ2-2; possibly TRBD2 for D (7 bases). The CDR3 runs to 15 residues. V lost 7 bases and J 2 bases, leaving 14 bases between the germline ends. Germline V CDR1 and CDR2: LNHDA, SQIVND (reference sequence). In DNA, the CDR3 is TGTGCCAGTATGGGGGGGGACAAAAACACCGGGGAGCTGTTTTTT. Translated, it gives CASMGGDKNTGELFF.

This clonotype was counted at least ten times. The chain has TRBV5-1 and TRBJ1-1, with TRBD1 as a possible D gene (5 bases). Trimming shortened V by 2 bases and J by 1 base, and 12 bases separated the two germline ends. This CDR3 is 15 amino acids long. Germline V lookup: CDR1 SGHRS, CDR2 YFSETQ. The CDR3 bases are TGCGCCAGCAGCTTAGGCGACAGCCGGAACACTGAAGCTTTCTTT. Translation: CASSLGDSRNTEAFF.

About this clonotype: One end of the junction fails to match germline, which may point to a read error. V usage is TRBV3-1 and J usage is TRBJ1-3; D is undetermined. The CDR3 consists of 12 residues. In germline, CDR1 is LGHDT, CDR2 YNNKEL (reference sequence). CDR3 in amino acids: CASSQSGNTTYF. The CDR3 DNA sequence: TGTGCCAGCAGCCAAAGCGGAAACACCACATATTTT.

The chain recombines TRBV9 with TRBJ2-1; maybe TRBD2 (6 bases). Germline-derived CDR1 and CDR2 are SGDLS and YYNGEE. The CDR3 runs to 15 residues. The germline V and J ends were trimmed by 2 bases and 7 bases, with 16 bases remaining between them. CDR3 sequence (DNA): TGTGCCAGCAGCGTGGACGGGAGCCAGTGGAATGAGCAGTTCTTC. It is translated as CASSVDGSQWNEQFF.

A few counts support this clonotype. The rearrangement joins TRBV9 to TRBJ2-2; D remains ambiguous. The CDR3 loop spans 15 amino acids. The germline V gene encodes CDR1 SGDLS and CDR2 YYNGEE. V gave up 4 bases and J gave up 0 bases, with 10 bases separating them. The DNA for the CDR3 is TGTGCCAGCAGCATTGGGGATTCGAACACCGGGGAGCTGTTTTTT. It is translated as CASSIGDSNTGELFF.

V gene TRBV20-1 combines with J gene TRBJ2-2; 11 bases agree with TRBD2. Germline values: CDR1 DFQATT, CDR2 SNEGSKA (reference sequence). The trim removed 5 bases at V and 5 bases at J, leaving 7 bases unmatched. The CDR3 is made up of 15 amino acids. CDR3 amino acids: CSAQLAGEWTGELFF. The CDR3 coding sequence is TGCAGTGCTCAACTAGCGGGAGAATGGACCGGGGAGCTGTTTTTT.

In this sample, this clonotype turned up many times. The chain recombines TRBV2 with TRBJ1-1, with unresolved D. The V gene's germline CDR1 is SNHLY and CDR2 FYNNEI. The CDR3 is 13 amino acids. V shed 3 bases and J shed 3 bases, with 8 bases lying between them. The CDR3: CASSESEHTEAFF. The CDR3 DNA sequence: TGTGCCAGCAGTGAGTCGGAGCACACTGAAGCTTTCTTT.

The V call is TRBV7-2, the J call TRBJ1-2, with 8 bases that match TRBD1. V lost 1 base to trimming and J lost 5 bases; unmatched junction nucleotides: 18. Germline V gene sequence: CDR1 SGHTA, CDR2 FQGNSA. The CDR3 has 19 amino acids. This chain's CDR3 is CASSLVSVGQGRGGYGYTF. CDR3 sequence (DNA): TGTGCCAGCAGCTTAGTCTCAGTAGGACAGGGAAGAGGGGGATATGGCTACACCTTC.

This chain joins TRBV20-1 and TRBJ1-5, with D perhaps matching TRBD1 (5 bases). The germline V gene has CDR1 DFQATT and CDR2 SNEGSKA (reference sequence). The V and J ends lost 0 bases and 6 bases respectively, with 6 bases between them. CDR3 length: 12 amino acids. CDR3 DNA: TGCAGTGCTAGAGAAGGGGTTCAGCCCCAGCATTTT. It yields the protein CSAREGVQPQHF.